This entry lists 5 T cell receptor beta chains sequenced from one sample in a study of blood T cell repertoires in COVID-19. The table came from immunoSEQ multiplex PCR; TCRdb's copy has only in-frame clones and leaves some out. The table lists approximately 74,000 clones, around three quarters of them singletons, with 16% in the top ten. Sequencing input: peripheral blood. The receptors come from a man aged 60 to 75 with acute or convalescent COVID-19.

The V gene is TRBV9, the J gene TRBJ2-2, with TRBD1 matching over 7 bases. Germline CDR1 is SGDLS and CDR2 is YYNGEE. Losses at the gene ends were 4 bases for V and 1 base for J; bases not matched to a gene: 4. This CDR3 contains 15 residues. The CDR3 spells CASSPRTGNTGELFF. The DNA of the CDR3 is TGTGCCAGCAGCCCCCGGACAGGGAACACCGGGGAGCTGTTTTTT.

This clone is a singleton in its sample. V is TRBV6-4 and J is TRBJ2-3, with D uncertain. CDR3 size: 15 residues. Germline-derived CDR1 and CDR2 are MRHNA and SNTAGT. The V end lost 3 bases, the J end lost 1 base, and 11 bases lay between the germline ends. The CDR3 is CASSEKAEGTDTQYF. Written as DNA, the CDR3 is TGTGCCAGCAGTGAAAAGGCGGAAGGCACAGATACGCAGTATTTT.

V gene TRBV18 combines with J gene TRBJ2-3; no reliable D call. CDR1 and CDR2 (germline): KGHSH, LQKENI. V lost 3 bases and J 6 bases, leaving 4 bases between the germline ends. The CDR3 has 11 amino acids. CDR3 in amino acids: CASSPMDTQYF. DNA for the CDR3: TGTGCCAGCTCACCCATGGATACGCAGTATTTT.

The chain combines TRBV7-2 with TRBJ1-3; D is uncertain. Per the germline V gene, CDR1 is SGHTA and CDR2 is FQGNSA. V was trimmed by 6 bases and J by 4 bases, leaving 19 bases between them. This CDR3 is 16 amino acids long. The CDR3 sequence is CASRRINTREGNTIYF. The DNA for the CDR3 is TGTGCCAGCAGGCGAATAAATACACGGGAGGGAAACACCATATATTTT.

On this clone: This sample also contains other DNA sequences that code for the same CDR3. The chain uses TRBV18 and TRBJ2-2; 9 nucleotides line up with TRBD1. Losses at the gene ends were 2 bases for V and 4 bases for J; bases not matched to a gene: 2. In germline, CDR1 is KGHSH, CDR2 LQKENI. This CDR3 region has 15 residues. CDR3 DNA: TGTGCCAGCTCACCAGGGACAGGGAGCACCGGGGAGCTGTTTTTT. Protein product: CASSPGTGSTGELFF.